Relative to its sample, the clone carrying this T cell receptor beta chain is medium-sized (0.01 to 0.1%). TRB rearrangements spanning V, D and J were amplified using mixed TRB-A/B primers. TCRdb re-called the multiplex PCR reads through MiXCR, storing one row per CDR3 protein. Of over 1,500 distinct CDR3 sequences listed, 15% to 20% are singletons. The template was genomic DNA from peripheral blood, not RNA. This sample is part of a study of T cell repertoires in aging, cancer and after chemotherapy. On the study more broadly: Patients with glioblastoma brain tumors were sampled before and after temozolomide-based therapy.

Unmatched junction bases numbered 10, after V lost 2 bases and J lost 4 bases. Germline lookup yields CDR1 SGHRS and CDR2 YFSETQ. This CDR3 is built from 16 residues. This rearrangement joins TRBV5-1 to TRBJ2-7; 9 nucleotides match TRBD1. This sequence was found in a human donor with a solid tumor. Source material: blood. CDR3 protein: CASSFKDTGGGYEQYF. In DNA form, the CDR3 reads TGCGCCAGCAGCTTCAAAGACACAGGGGGCGGTTACGAGCAGTACTTC.